The table lists the clone carrying this T cell receptor (beta chain) with a count of one. The source of the sample is a study of shared clonotypes between healthy human individuals. For the study at large: A donor's plate count was three for CD4 naive and three for CD4 memory; CD8 naive had two and CD8 memory one.

The CDR3 is made up of 15 amino acids. Germline V gene lookup returns CDR1 SGHRS and CDR2 YFSETQ. Trimming removed 4 bases at V and 4 bases at J, with 15 bases between. The repertoire was sequenced with immunoSEQ multiplex PCR; TCRdb's copy has only in-frame clones and lacks some. The sample shows 2 million to 3 million clones, 80% to 95% of them seen only once. The genes are TRBV5-1 and TRBJ2-1; D might be TRBD1 or TRBD2, each matching 5 bases. Input material: naive CD4+ T cells from PBMCs. The sample's subset: CD45RA+ positively selected. The TCR was taken from a man between 18 and 35 years old in good health. Some clones in this sample may be carry-over from other donors' samples. The CDR3 DNA reads as TGCGCCAGCAGCCTTCCCGGGACCGCGTACAATGAGCAGTTCTTC. Protein: CASSLPGTAYNEQFF.